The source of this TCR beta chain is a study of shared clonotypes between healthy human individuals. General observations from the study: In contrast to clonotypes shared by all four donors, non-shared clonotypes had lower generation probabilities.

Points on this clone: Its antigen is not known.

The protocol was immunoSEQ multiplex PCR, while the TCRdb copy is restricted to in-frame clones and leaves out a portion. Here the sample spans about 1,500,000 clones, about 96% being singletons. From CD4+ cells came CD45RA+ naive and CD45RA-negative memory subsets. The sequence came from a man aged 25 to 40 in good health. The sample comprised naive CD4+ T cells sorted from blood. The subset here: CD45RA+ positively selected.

The CDR3 DNA is TGTGCCAGCAGGGCCGACAGGGGCGCCTACGAGCAGTACTTC. This codes for CASRADRGAYEQYF. The chain combines TRBV6-6 with TRBJ2-7; 8 nucleotides match TRBD1. V was pared by 6 bases and J by 2 bases, with 6 bases of the junction left unmatched. The germline V gene encodes CDR1 MNHNY and CDR2 SVGAGI (reference sequence). CDR3 length equals 14 residues.